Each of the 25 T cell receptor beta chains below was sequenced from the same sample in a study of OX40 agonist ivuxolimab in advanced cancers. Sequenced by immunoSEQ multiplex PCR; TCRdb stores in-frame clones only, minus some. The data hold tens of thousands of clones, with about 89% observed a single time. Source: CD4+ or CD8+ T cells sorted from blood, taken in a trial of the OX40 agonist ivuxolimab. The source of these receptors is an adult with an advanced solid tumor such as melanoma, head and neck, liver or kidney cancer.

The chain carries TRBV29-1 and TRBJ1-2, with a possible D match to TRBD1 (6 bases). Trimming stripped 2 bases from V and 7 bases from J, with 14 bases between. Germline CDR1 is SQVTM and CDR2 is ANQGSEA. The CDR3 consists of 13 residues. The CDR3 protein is CSVELWGAGGYTF. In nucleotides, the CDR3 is TGCAGCGTTGAACTATGGGGGGCGGGTGGCTACACCTTC.

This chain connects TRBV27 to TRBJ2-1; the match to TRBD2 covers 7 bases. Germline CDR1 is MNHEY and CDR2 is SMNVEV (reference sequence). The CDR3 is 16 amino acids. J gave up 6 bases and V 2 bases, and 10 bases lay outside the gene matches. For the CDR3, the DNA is TGTGCCAGCAGTTTACCTAGGGAGGGAGCGGCCAATGAGCAGTTCTTC. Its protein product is CASSLPREGAANEQFF.

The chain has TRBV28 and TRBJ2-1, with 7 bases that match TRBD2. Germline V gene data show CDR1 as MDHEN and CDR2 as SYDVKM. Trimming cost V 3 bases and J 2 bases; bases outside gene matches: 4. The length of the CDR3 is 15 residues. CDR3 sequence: CASSFSGPTYNEQFF. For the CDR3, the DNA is TGTGCCAGCAGTTTTAGCGGGCCTACCTACAATGAGCAGTTCTTC.

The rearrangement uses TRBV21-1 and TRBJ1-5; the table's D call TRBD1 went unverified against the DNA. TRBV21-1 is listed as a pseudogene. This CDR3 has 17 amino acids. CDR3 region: CASRQCTDRGCNQPQHF. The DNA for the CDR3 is TGTGCCAGCAGACAATGTACGGACAGGGGGTGCAATCAGCCCCAGCATTTT.

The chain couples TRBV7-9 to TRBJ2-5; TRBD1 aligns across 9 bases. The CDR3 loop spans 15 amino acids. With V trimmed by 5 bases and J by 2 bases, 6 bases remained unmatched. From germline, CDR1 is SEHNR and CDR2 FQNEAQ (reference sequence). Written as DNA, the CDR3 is TGTGCCAGCAGCCCGGACAGGGGTTGGCAAGAGACCCAGTACTTC. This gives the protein CASSPDRGWQETQYF.

The CDR3 nucleotides are TGTGCCAGCAGCCCCTGGGGCGATTCACCCCTCCACTTT. Its protein product is CASSPWGDSPLHF. The chain is built from TRBV11-2 and TRBJ1-6; possible D gene TRBD1, 5 bases. This CDR3 is 13 amino acids long. Germline CDR1 and CDR2: SGHAT and FQNNGV. Trimming took 5 bases from V and 8 from J, leaving 10 bases between them.

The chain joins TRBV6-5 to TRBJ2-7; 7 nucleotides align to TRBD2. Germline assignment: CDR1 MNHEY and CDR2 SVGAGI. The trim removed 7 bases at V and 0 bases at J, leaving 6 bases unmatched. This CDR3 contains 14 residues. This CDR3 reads CASTDLAVSYEQYF. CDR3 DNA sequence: TGTGCCAGCACCGACCTAGCGGTCTCCTACGAGCAGTACTTC.

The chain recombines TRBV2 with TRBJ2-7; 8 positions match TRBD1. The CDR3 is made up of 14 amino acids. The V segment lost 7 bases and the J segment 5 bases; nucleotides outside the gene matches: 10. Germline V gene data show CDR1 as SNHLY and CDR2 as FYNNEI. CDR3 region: CASIPDRVFDEQYF. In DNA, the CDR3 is TGTGCCAGCATTCCGGACAGGGTTTTCGACGAGCAGTACTTC.

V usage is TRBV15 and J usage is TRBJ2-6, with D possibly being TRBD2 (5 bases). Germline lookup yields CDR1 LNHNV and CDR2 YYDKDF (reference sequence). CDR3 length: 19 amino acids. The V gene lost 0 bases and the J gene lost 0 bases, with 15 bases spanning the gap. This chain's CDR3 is CATSRDRVEDYSGANVLTF. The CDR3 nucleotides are TGTGCCACCAGCAGAGATAGGGTGGAAGACTACTCTGGGGCCAACGTCCTGACTTTC.

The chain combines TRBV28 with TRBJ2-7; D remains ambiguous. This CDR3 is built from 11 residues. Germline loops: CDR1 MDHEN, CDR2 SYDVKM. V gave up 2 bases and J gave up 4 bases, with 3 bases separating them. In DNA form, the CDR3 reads TGTGCCAGCAGTTTAAGGTACGAGCAGTACTTC. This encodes CASSLRYEQYF.

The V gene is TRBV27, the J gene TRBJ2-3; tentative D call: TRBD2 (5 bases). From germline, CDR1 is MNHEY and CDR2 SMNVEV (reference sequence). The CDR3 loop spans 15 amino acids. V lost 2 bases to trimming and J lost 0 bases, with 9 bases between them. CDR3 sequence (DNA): TGTGCCAGCAGTTTAATAGCGACAAGCACAGATACGCAGTATTTT. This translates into CASSLIATSTDTQYF.

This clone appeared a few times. CDR3 loop: CASSFAGGEQYF. The CDR3 nucleotides read TGTGCCAGCAGCTTTGCCGGGGGCGAGCAGTACTTC. The chain combines TRBV5-6 with TRBJ2-7; D is possibly TRBD2 (6 bases). Trimming removed 2 bases from V and 6 bases from J, with 9 bases in between. The germline gives CDR1 SGHDT, CDR2 YYEEEE. This CDR3 region has 12 residues.

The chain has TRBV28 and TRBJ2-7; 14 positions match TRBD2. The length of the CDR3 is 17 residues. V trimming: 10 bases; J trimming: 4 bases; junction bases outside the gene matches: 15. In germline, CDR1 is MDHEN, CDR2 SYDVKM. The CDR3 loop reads CATEGTSGSQGWYEQYF. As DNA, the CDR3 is TGTGCCACCGAAGGGACTAGCGGGAGCCAAGGTTGGTACGAGCAGTACTTC.

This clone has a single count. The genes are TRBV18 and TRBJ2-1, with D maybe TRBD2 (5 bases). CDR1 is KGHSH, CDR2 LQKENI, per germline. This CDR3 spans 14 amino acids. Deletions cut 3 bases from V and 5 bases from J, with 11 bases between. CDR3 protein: CASSPAGVDNEQFF. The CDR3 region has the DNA TGTGCCAGCTCACCGGCCGGGGTTGACAATGAGCAGTTCTTC.

CDR3: CASSSPQLSTPTPYEQYF. The CDR3 nucleotides read TGTGCCAGCAGTAGCCCCCAGCTCTCGACACCAACACCCTACGAGCAGTACTTC. The V gene is TRBV28, the J gene TRBJ2-7; D is unresolved. The CDR3 consists of 18 residues. From germline, CDR1 is MDHEN and CDR2 SYDVKM. V gave up 5 bases and J gave up 2 bases, with 25 bases separating them.

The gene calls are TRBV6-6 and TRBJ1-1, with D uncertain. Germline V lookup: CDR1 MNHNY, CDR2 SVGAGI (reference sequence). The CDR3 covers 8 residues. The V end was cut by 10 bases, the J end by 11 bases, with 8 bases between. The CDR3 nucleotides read TGTGCCACCTCGGACGCTTTCTTT. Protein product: CATSDAFF.

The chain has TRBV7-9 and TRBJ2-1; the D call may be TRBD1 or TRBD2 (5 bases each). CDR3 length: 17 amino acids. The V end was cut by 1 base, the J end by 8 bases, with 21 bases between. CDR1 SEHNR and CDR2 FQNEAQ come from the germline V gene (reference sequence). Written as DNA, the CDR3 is TGTGCCAGCAGCTTAGGACAAGGGGAGCGGATTTTCGATGAGCAGTTCTTC. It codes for CASSLGQGERIFDEQFF. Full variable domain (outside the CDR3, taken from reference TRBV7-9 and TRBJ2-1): DTGVSQNPRHKITKRGQNVTFRCDPISEHNRLYWYRQTLGQGPEFLTYFQNEAQLEKSRLLSDRFSAERPKGSFSTLEIQRTEQGDSAMYLCASSLGQGERIFDEQFFGPGTRLTVL.

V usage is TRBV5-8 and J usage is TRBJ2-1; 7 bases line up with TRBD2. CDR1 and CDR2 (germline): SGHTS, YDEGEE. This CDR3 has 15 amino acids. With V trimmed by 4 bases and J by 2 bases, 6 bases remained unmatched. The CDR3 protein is CASSVSGQPYNEQFF. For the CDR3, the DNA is TGTGCCAGCAGCGTTAGCGGGCAACCCTACAATGAGCAGTTCTTC.

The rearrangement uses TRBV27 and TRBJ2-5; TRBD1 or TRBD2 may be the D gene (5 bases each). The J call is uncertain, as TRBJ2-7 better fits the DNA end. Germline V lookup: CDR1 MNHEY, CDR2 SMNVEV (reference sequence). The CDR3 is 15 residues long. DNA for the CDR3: TGTGCCAGCAGGCCCGGAGAGGGGTTAGCCTACGAGCAGTACTTC. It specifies CASRPGEGLAYEQYF.

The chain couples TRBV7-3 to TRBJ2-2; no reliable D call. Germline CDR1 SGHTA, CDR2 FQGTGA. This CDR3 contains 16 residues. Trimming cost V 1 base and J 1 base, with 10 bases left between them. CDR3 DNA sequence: TGTGCCAGCAGCTTAAGTTATCTGGAGAACACCGGGGAGCTGTTTTTT. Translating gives CASSLSYLENTGELFF.

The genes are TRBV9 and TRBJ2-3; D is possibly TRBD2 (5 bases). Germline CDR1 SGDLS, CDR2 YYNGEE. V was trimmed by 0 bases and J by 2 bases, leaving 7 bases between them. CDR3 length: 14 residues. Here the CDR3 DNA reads TGTGCCAGCAGCGTAGAGGACTTCACAGATACGCAGTATTTT. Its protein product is CASSVEDFTDTQYF. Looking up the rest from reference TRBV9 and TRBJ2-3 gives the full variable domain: DSGVTQTPKHLITATGQRVTLRCSPRSGDLSVYWYQQSLDQGLQFLIQYYNGEERAKGNILERFSAQQFPDLHSELNLSSLELGDSALYFCASSVEDFTDTQYFGPGTRLTVL.

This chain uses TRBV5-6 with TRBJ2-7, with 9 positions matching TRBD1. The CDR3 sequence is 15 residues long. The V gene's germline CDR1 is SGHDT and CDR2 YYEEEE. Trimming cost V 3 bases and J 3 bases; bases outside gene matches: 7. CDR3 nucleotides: TGTGCCAGCAGCTCCCGGGACAGGGACTTCTACGAGCAGTACTTC. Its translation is CASSSRDRDFYEQYF. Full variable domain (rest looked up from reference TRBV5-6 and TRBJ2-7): DAGVTQSPTHLIKTRGQQVTLRCSPKSGHDTVSWYQQALGQGPQFIFQYYEEEERQRGNFPDRFSGHQFPNYSSELNVNALLLGDSALYLCASSSRDRDFYEQYFGPGTRLTVT.

Here the CDR3 reads CASSLREKQYF. The DNA for the CDR3 is TGTGCCAGCAGCTTGAGGGAAAAGCAGTACTTC. The rearrangement joins TRBV5-6 to TRBJ2-7; no clear D. V lost 1 base and J lost 8, with 7 bases in between. Germline CDR1 is SGHDT and CDR2 is YYEEEE. The CDR3 spans 11 residues.

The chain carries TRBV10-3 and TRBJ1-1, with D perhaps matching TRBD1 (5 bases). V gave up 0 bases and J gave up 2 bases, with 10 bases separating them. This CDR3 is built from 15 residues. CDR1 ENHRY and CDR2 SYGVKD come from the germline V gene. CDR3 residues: CAISESAGLNTEAFF. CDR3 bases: TGTGCCATCAGTGAGTCGGCAGGGTTAAACACTGAAGCTTTCTTT.

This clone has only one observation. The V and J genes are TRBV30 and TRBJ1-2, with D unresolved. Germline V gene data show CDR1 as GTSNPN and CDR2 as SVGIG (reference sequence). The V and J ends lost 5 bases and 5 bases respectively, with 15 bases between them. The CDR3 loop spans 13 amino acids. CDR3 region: CAWAAREEYGYTF. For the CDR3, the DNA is TGTGCCTGGGCCGCGAGGGAGGAATATGGCTACACCTTC.